Given below is one T cell receptor (beta chain) in context. It lacks a known antigen. It has no much larger one-base neighbor in the sample; base qualities were not kept. The record originates from a study of CD8 T cells in Susac syndrome (dated by TCRdb to between 2018 and 2020). Broadly, across the study: The study used repertoire sequencing to test whether antigen drove CD8+ T cell activation and differentiation in Susac syndrome. The paper's findings and limits, for the study overall: The study acknowledged that relatively few individuals were included in the TCR sequencing and HLA analysis.

RNA was extracted using the RNeasy kit, and roughly 0.45 to 1 microgram was reverse transcribed with random hexamers. TCR beta CDR3 regions were amplified with the immunoSEQ multiplex PCR assay covering 54 Vbeta and 13 Jbeta segments. Bias from PCR amplification was corrected by using a synthetic template baseline for primer optimization and for computational correction. From the authors' description of their analysis: Reads were assigned to V, D and J genes according to IMGT and analyzed in immunoSEQ Analyzer, with only productive sequences retained. Clonality was calculated as one minus the Shannon entropy normalized by log2 of the number of productive unique sequences. Public and private clones were assessed among the 100 most prevalent clones of each patient and control. Clones were defined as Susac-specific if absent from the healthy and MS cohorts, from around 1,000 published viral clones and from other ImmuneACCESS disease sequences. Starting from the raw public reads, TCRdb applied fastp trimming at Q25, assembled clones with MiXCR and retained in-frame beta chains. Each entry merges the rows of one CDR3 protein and shows their most common DNA and genes. TCRdb, rather than the study authors, made the V and J calls. This sample lists approximately 120,000 distinct CDR3 sequences; less than 97% were detected once. In total, the top ten clones hold 0.09% to 0.1% of the sample.

Peripheral blood CD8+ and CD4+ T cells from healthy donors, Susac syndrome patients and multiple sclerosis patients were profiled by high-throughput TCR beta sequencing. The healthy donors served as controls matched for age and sex. CD8+ TEMRA cells were enriched by FACS, while bulk CD8+ and CD4+ T cells were purified by magnetic negative isolation. Blood was drawn into EDTA tubes, processed within 24 hours, and PBMCs were isolated by density gradient centrifugation. PBMCs intended for TCR sequencing were frozen in liquid nitrogen and were later thawed in a 37 degrees C water bath. The sorted or isolated CD4+, CD8+ and CD8+ TEMRA cells had a purity of 90% or higher. The junction shows trimming of 3 bases on V and 6 bases on J, and the gene matches do not reach 5 bases of it. From its cysteine to its phenylalanine, the CDR3 spans 14 amino acids. The read is trimmed to its CDR3 DNA, 42 bases read in frame from base 1. CDR1 is given as LGHNA and CDR2 as YSLEER, both from the germline V gene.

Recombination connected TRBV4-3 to TRBJ1-2, with TRBD1 identical over 9 junction bases. Sequencing was performed on CD4+ T cells from PBMCs. This receptor was obtained from a human donor in good health. The CDR3 in this case is CASSQDRGTDGYTF. The base sequence is TGCGCCAGCAGCCAGGACAGGGGCACAGATGGCTACACCTTC.